This T cell receptor beta chain was obtained from a study of CD8 T cells in ankylosing spondylitis. As the method for making TCR beta libraries, quantitative 5'-RACE with molecular barcodes was used. TCRdb redid the calling of the 5' RACE reads with MiXCR, one entry per CDR3 protein. In the table there are roughly 370,000 distinct CDR3 sequences, under 25% of which are singletons. In the case of this clonotype: Its antigen is unidentified.

General study points: Matched synovial fluid from ankylosing spondylitis patients was reported to be enriched for disease-linked clones. Peripheral blood held disease-linked clones only at relatively low frequency, and these were CD8+. Ankylosing spondylitis blood appeared to be characterized by a TCR beta motif of fewer than ten highly homologous variants. Earlier studies detected some motif variants in reactive arthritis synovial fluid and blood.

The V end was cut by 5 bases, the J end by 1 base, with 12 bases between. Per the germline V gene, CDR1 is SGHRS and CDR2 is YFSETQ. The CDR3 has 14 amino acids. This receptor was taken from a male donor with ankylosing spondylitis. The rearrangement links TRBV5-1 to TRBJ1-1; D remains unclear. The sample taken for sequencing was blood, either unsorted or a sorted T cell fraction (not recorded which). This chain's CDR3 is CASSSDGKNTEAFF. The CDR3 DNA sequence: TGCGCCAGCAGTTCTGACGGGAAGAACACTGAAGCTTTCTTT.